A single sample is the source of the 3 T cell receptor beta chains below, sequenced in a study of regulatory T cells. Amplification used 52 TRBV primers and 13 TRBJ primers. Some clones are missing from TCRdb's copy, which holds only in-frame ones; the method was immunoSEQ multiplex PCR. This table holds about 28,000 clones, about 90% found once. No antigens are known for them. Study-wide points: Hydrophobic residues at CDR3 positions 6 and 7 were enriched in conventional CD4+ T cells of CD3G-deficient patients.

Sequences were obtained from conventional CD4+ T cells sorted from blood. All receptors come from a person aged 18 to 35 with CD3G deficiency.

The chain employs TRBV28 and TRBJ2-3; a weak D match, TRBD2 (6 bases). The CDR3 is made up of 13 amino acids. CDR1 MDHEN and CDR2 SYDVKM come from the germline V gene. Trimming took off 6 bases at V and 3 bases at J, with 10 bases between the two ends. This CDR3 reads CASSPAGTDTQYF. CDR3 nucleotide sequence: TGTGCCAGCAGCCCAGCGGGTACAGATACGCAGTATTTT.

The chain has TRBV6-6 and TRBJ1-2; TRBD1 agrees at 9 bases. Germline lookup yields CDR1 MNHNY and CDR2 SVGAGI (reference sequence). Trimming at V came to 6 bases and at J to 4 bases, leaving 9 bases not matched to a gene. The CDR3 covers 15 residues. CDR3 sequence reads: CASSPIRDRVYGYTF. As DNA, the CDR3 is TGTGCCAGCAGCCCGATCAGGGACAGGGTCTATGGCTACACCTTC.

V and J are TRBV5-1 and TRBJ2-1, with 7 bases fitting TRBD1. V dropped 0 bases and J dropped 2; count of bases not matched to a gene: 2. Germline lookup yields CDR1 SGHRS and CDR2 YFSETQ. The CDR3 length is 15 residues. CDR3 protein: CASSLGQGAYNEQFF. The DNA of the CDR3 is TGCGCCAGCAGCTTGGGGCAGGGGGCCTACAATGAGCAGTTCTTC.